This TCR beta chain was profiled in a study of CD8+CD57+ T cells in acquired aplastic anemia. Study at large: The average for DNA from sorted CD4+ and CD8+ cells was 3 to 3.5 ug. Study outcomes and limitations: CD8+ Simpson's diversity showed no significant patient-control difference. Common to patients and controls were 25 to 30 CD8+ CDR3 sequences.

Germline-derived CDR1 and CDR2 are LNHDA and SQIVND (reference sequence). The J segment lost 7 bases and the V segment lost 7 bases, leaving 16 bases of the junction unmatched. CDR3 length equals 17 residues. This clonotype occurred many times. Its antigen is currently unknown. TCR beta VDJ and CDR3 profiling used genomic DNA as template. TCRdb reprocessed the reads with MiXCR, giving one entry per CDR3 protein. The sample consists of 250,000 to 300,000 distinct CDR3 sequences, roughly half of them appearing once. V usage is TRBV19 and J usage is TRBJ2-2; TRBD2 aligns across 9 bases. Sequencing was carried out using sorted CD4+, CD8+, or CD8+CD57+ T cells (not recorded which) from PBMCs. This clonotype was obtained from a human donor with severe aplastic anemia or a healthy control (not recorded which). DNA of the CDR3: TGTGCCAGTACCGGTTGGAAAGCGGGGGGTGGAGGCGGGGAGCTGTTTTTT. The encoded protein is CASTGWKAGGGGGELFF.